This passage covers 20 T cell receptor beta chains from one sample sequenced in a study of blood T cell repertoires in COVID-19. Profiled with immunoSEQ multiplex PCR; TCRdb holds only in-frame clones, not every one. The sample lists around 100,000 clones, around four fifths occurring once. Sequencing was done on a sample of peripheral blood. The origin of the receptors is a human donor in a cohort sampled during active COVID-19.

This clone was counted once. The V gene is TRBV7-9, the J gene TRBJ1-2; 8 bases line up with TRBD1. V gave up 3 bases and J gave up 7 bases; unmatched junction bases: 7. The CDR3 sequence is 14 residues long. Germline CDR1 and CDR2: SEHNR and FQNEAQ (reference sequence). CDR3 amino acids: CASSLQGASSGYTF. CDR3 coding DNA: TGTGCCAGCAGCTTGCAGGGGGCATCGTCTGGCTACACCTTC.

The rearrangement uses TRBV18 and TRBJ2-5; a weak D match, TRBD1 (6 bases). The ends were cut back, 4 bases at V and 1 base at J, with 13 bases in the middle. The CDR3 loop spans 15 amino acids. Germline CDR1 and CDR2: KGHSH and LQKENI. The CDR3 region is CASSRGHLGQETQYF. In DNA, the CDR3 is TGTGCCAGCTCACGGGGACACCTCGGCCAAGAGACCCAGTACTTC. The full variable domain, in which reference TRBV18 and TRBJ2-5 provide the parts outside the CDR3, is NAGVMQNPRHLVRRRGQEARLRCSPMKGHSHVYWYRQLPEEGLKFMVYLQKENIIDESGMPKERFSAEFPKEGPSILRIQQVVRGDSAAYFCASSRGHLGQETQYFGPGTRLLVL.

In this sample, this clone turned up once. The chain employs TRBV2 and TRBJ1-1; TRBD1 matches 8 bases. The CDR3 extends over 15 amino acids. After removal of 7 bases from V and 9 bases from J, the junction contained 16 bases not matched to a gene. Germline V gene data show CDR1 as SNHLY and CDR2 as FYNNEI. CDR3 sequence (DNA): TGTGCCAGCACCGACTCGTCCTGGACAGGGCAAAAAGCTTTCTTT. Its translation: CASTDSSWTGQKAFF. The full variable domain, with the rest looked up from reference TRBV2 and TRBJ1-1, is EPEVTQTPSHQVTQMGQEVILRCVPISNHLYFYWYRQILGQKVEFLVSFYNNEISEKSEIFDDQFSVERPDGSNFTLKIRSTKLEDSAMYFCASTDSSWTGQKAFFGQGTRLTVV.

Only a few counts were recorded for this clone. V is TRBV11-3 and J is TRBJ1-2, with unresolved D. The CDR3 is 14 residues long. Germline V gene data show CDR1 as SGHNT and CDR2 as YENEEA. The ends were cut back, 5 bases at V and 1 base at J, with 11 bases in the middle. CDR3: CASSPRAVNYGYTF. CDR3 sequence (DNA): TGTGCCAGCAGCCCGCGGGCCGTTAACTATGGCTACACCTTC.

The rearrangement uses TRBV6-6 and TRBJ2-2, with TRBD2 matching 10 bases. V was clipped by 7 bases and J by 7 bases; unmatched bases: 12. CDR1 is MNHNY and CDR2 is SVGAGI in the germline V gene (reference sequence). The CDR3 runs 16 residues. CDR3 nucleotides: TGTGCCAGCAATAACCCCAGCGGGGGGGCAGGCGGGGAGCTGTTTTTT. Protein sequence: CASNNPSGGAGGELFF.

The chain recombines TRBV7-2 with TRBJ1-2; D gene unclear. The CDR3 loop spans 14 amino acids. Germline V gene sequence: CDR1 SGHTA, CDR2 FQGNSA. V shed 5 bases and J shed 8 bases, with 18 bases lying between them. CDR3 in amino acids: CASSGDIPFMGYTF. CDR3 DNA: TGTGCCAGCAGCGGCGACATCCCCTTCATGGGCTACACCTTC. The entire variable domain, with the rest obtained from reference TRBV7-2 and TRBJ1-2, is as follows: GAGVSQSPSNKVTEKGKDVELRCDPISGHTALYWYRQSLGQGLEFLIYFQGNSAPDKSGLPSDRFSAERTGGSVSTLTIQRTQQEDSAVYLCASSGDIPFMGYTFGSGTRLTVV.

The gene calls are TRBV5-1 and TRBJ1-2, with a weak D call TRBD1 (6 bases). V shed 3 bases and J shed 5 bases, with 11 bases lying between them. CDR3 length: 13 amino acids. The V gene's germline CDR1 is SGHRS and CDR2 YFSETQ. In nucleotides, the CDR3 is TGCGCCAGCAGCTCCCAGGGGACGTATGGCTACACCTTC. As protein: CASSSQGTYGYTF.

This chain joins TRBV5-4 and TRBJ1-2; D is undetermined. Germline V CDR1 and CDR2: SGHNT, YYREEE (reference sequence). Trimming removed 4 bases from V and 2 bases from J, with 15 bases in between. The CDR3 consists of 15 residues. The CDR3 DNA reads as TGTGCCAGCAGCACCCCCGGAGGGTCCAACTATGGCTACACCTTC. This codes for CASSTPGGSNYGYTF.

The DNA of the CDR3 is TGTGCCAGCAGTTGGGAGGGGAGCGACACAGATACGCAGTATTTT. This encodes CASSWEGSDTDTQYF. This chain uses TRBV6-5 with TRBJ2-3; 7 nucleotides align to TRBD2. The CDR3 runs 15 residues. CDR1 and CDR2 (germline): MNHEY, SVGAGI. V shed 4 bases, J shed 2 bases, and the junction held 6 bases outside the gene matches.

The chain is built from TRBV6-2 or TRBV6-3 and TRBJ2-7; TRBD1 aligns across 7 bases. Germline CDR1 MNHEY, CDR2 SVGEGT. With V trimmed by 0 bases and J by 4 bases, 24 bases remained unmatched. This CDR3 comprises 21 residues. CDR3: CASSYSAFRGQALKDRYEQYF. Here the CDR3 DNA reads TGTGCCAGCAGTTACTCCGCGTTTAGAGGACAGGCCTTAAAGGACAGGTACGAGCAGTACTTC.

V gene TRBV6-2 or TRBV6-3 combines with J gene TRBJ2-2, with 13 positions matching TRBD2. Germline V CDR1 and CDR2: MNHEY, SVGEGT. This CDR3 spans 19 amino acids. The junction had 11 bases not matched to a gene; V was cut back by 4 bases and J by 3 bases. Here the CDR3 reads CASSSRLAGGPDHTGELFF. CDR3 nucleotide sequence: TGTGCCAGCAGTTCTCGACTAGCGGGGGGCCCCGACCACACCGGGGAGCTGTTTTTT.

CDR3 sequence: CASSSPARGRSNQPQHF. In DNA, the CDR3 is TGTGCCAGTAGCTCCCCTGCCAGGGGGAGAAGCAATCAGCCCCAGCATTTT. This chain links TRBV19 with TRBJ1-5; 7 bases map to TRBD1. The V and J ends lost 6 bases and 1 base, in that order; junction bases with no gene match: 12. Germline loops: CDR1 LNHDA, CDR2 SQIVND (reference sequence). This CDR3 contains 17 residues.

The chain carries TRBV10-3 and TRBJ2-7, with 8 bases matching TRBD1. The CDR3 contains 12 residues. CDR1 ENHRY and CDR2 SYGVKD come from the germline V gene. The ends lost 11 bases at V and 3 bases at J; junction bases unmatched: 6. This chain's CDR3 is CASGQGVYEQYF. Here the CDR3 DNA reads TGTGCCTCCGGACAGGGTGTCTACGAGCAGTACTTC.

The rearrangement joins TRBV9 to TRBJ2-3; 8 nucleotides match TRBD2. The CDR3 covers 14 residues. The J segment lost 2 bases and the V segment lost 10 bases, leaving 9 bases of the junction unmatched. The germline gives CDR1 SGDLS, CDR2 YYNGEE. The CDR3 bases are TGTGCCCGCACGCCGGGGGGGGACACAGATACGCAGTATTTT. Its translation: CARTPGGDTDTQYF.

This sequence joins TRBV18 and TRBJ2-3; D perhaps matches TRBD2 (6 bases). CDR3 length: 14 residues. Per germline, CDR1 KGHSH and CDR2 LQKENI. Trimming took off 3 bases at V and 6 bases at J, with 13 bases between the two ends. In DNA form, the CDR3 reads TGTGCCAGCTCACCGGCGACTAGGTCTGATACGCAGTATTTT. Translation: CASSPATRSDTQYF.

The J gene is TRBJ1-1, the V gene TRBV6-2 or TRBV6-3; 7 bases agree with TRBD1. J gave up 6 bases and V 5 bases, and 9 bases lay outside the gene matches. Looked up from germline, CDR1 is MNHEY and CDR2 is SVGEGT. The CDR3 length is 14 residues. CDR3 region: CASSPLGQASEAFF. The CDR3, as DNA: TGTGCCAGCAGTCCGCTAGGACAGGCCTCTGAAGCTTTCTTT.

By proportion, this clone is medium-sized (0.01 to 0.1%). This chain uses TRBV25-1 with TRBJ1-2; D gene ambiguous. Germline V gene lookup returns CDR1 MGHDK and CDR2 SYGVNS. The V end was cut by 2 bases, the J end by 4 bases, with 17 bases between. The CDR3 runs to 16 residues. This chain's CDR3 is CASSETGQAQVYGYTF. The CDR3 DNA reads as TGTGCCAGCAGTGAAACTGGGCAGGCCCAAGTCTATGGCTACACCTTC.

The chain combines TRBV7-2 with TRBJ1-1; 7 positions match TRBD1. J gave up 2 bases and V 3 bases, and 12 bases lay outside the gene matches. Germline CDR1 is SGHTA and CDR2 is FQGNSA. The CDR3 consists of 17 residues. CDR3 sequence (DNA): TGTGCCAGCAGCTTCTTCGGAACAGGGGCCGTAAACACTGAAGCTTTCTTT. Translation: CASSFFGTGAVNTEAFF. The full variable domain, in which reference TRBV7-2 and TRBJ1-1 provide the parts outside the CDR3, is GAGVSQSPSNKVTEKGKDVELRCDPISGHTALYWYRQSLGQGLEFLIYFQGNSAPDKSGLPSDRFSAERTGGSVSTLTIQRTQQEDSAVYLCASSFFGTGAVNTEAFFGQGTRLTVV.

The chain links TRBV11-2 to TRBJ1-2, with 11 bases matching TRBD1. Germline CDR1 and CDR2: SGHAT and FQNNGV. The length of the CDR3 is 15 residues. The J segment lost 5 bases and the V segment lost 5 bases, leaving 7 bases of the junction unmatched. In DNA, the CDR3 is TGTGCCAGCAGCCCCACCGGGACAGGGGGGTATGGCTACACCTTC. It codes for CASSPTGTGGYGYTF.

This sequence joins TRBV2 and TRBJ1-1; D is perhaps TRBD1 (6 bases). The V end was cut by 6 bases, the J end by 1 base, with 15 bases between. The germline CDR1 and CDR2 sequences are SNHLY and FYNNEI. The length of the CDR3 is 15 residues. The CDR3 is CASRTGTLENTEAFF. The CDR3 DNA reads as TGTGCCAGCAGAACAGGGACCCTTGAGAACACTGAAGCTTTCTTT.